The 21 T cell receptor beta chains below all came from one sample that was sequenced in a study of cytomegalovirus exposure and HLA in healthy donors (dated by TCRdb to the late 2010s). Library prep was done by the immunoSEQ multiplex PCR assay. The multiplex PCR relied on a mix of 60 forward primers for TCR Vbeta segments and 13 reverse primers for TCR Jbeta segments. TCRdb retrieved this table from immuneACCESS and kept in-frame rearrangements only. Not all clones are present; in checked studies, unresolved V genes account for under half, and no reason is known for the remainder. Present in this sample are approximately 100,000 clones, roughly 80% of which were seen just once. The ten biggest clones cover over 7% of the sample. Sequenced sample: PBMCs. These receptors came from a woman between 45 and 60 years old in good health and CMV-seropositive.

V gene TRBV10-3 combines with J gene TRBJ2-7, with D perhaps matching TRBD1 (6 bases). The germline V gene has CDR1 ENHRY and CDR2 SYGVKD. The V end was cut by 4 bases, the J end by 4 bases, with 8 bases between. The CDR3 loop spans 12 amino acids. The CDR3 DNA follows: TGTGCCATCAGTGGCGGACAGTACGAGCAGTACTTC. Protein: CAISGGQYEQYF.

The gene calls are TRBV10-1 and TRBJ1-5; 7 nucleotides align to TRBD1. The V segment lost 5 bases and the J segment 2 bases; nucleotides outside the gene matches: 6. The CDR3 extends over 15 amino acids. Germline values: CDR1 WNHNN, CDR2 SYGVQD (reference sequence). As DNA, the CDR3 is TGCGCCAGCAGTACCCAAGGGGGCCGCAATCAGCCCCAGCATTTT. Translation gives CASSTQGGRNQPQHF.

V is TRBV9 and J is TRBJ2-2, with TRBD1 as a possible D gene (5 bases). This CDR3 has 14 amino acids. Per germline, CDR1 SGDLS and CDR2 YYNGEE. Trimming left V 3 bases short and J 5 bases short, with 11 bases between. In DNA form, the CDR3 reads TGTGCCAGCAGCGCTTCAGGGAATACCGGGGAGCTGTTTTTT. It translates to CASSASGNTGELFF.

The chain links TRBV5-8 to TRBJ1-4; D gene uncertain. The V end was cut by 0 bases, the J end by 0 bases, with 6 bases between. This CDR3 is built from 15 residues. CDR1 SGHTS and CDR2 YDEGEE come from the germline V gene. The CDR3 region is CASSLGAATNEKLFF. The CDR3 DNA sequence: TGTGCCAGCAGCTTGGGAGCTGCAACTAATGAAAAACTGTTTTTT.

There are a few counts of this clone. The chain joins TRBV7-9 to TRBJ2-2; 12 nucleotides agree with TRBD1. This CDR3 contains 17 residues. Germline CDR1 reads SEHNR; CDR2 reads FQNEAQ (reference sequence). Losses at the gene ends were 4 bases for V and 7 bases for J; bases not matched to a gene: 10. As DNA, the CDR3 is TGTGCCAGCAGCTATGCCGGGACAGGGGGCCTGGGCGGGGAGCTGTTTTTT. It translates to CASSYAGTGGLGGELFF.

V gene TRBV4-2 combines with J gene TRBJ1-4; no clear D gene. The CDR3 has 14 residues. CDR1 LGHNA and CDR2 YNFKEQ come from the germline V gene. V lost 3 bases, J lost 6 bases, and 11 bases lay in between. The CDR3 here is CASSHRGSDEKLFF. The DNA for the CDR3 is TGTGCCAGCAGCCACCGGGGATCGGATGAAAAACTGTTTTTT.

The CDR3: CASSSDREYNEQFF. DNA for the CDR3: TGTGCCAGCAGCTCAGACAGGGAATACAATGAGCAGTTCTTC. The chain links TRBV7-6 to TRBJ2-1; 7 nucleotides align to TRBD1. Germline loops: CDR1 SGHVS, CDR2 FNYEAQ. J gave up 4 bases and V 4 bases, and 4 bases lay outside the gene matches. This CDR3 is built from 14 residues. Full variable domain (outside the CDR3, taken from reference TRBV7-6 and TRBJ2-1): GAGVSQSPRYKVTKRGQDVALRCDPISGHVSLYWYRQALGQGPEFLTYFNYEAQQDKSGLPNDRFSAERPEGSISTLTIQRTEQRDSAMYRCASSSDREYNEQFFGPGTRLTVL.

CDR3 in DNA: TGTGCCAGCAGTGATAGGGGTAATACGCAGTATTTT. This codes for CASSDRGNTQYF. The rearrangement links TRBV2 to TRBJ2-3, with D perhaps TRBD1 (5 bases). Trimming shortened V by 3 bases and J by 7 bases, and 8 bases separated the two germline ends. This CDR3 contains 12 residues. The V gene's germline CDR1 is SNHLY and CDR2 FYNNEI.

The chain carries TRBV5-1 and TRBJ1-3, with D perhaps TRBD1 (6 bases). The V end lost 4 bases, the J end lost 2 bases, and 10 bases lay between the germline ends. From germline, CDR1 is SGHRS and CDR2 YFSETQ. This CDR3 spans 14 amino acids. The CDR3 region is CASSAGGPGNTIYF. Written as DNA, the CDR3 is TGCGCCAGCAGCGCCGGGGGGCCTGGAAACACCATATATTTT.

This clone was detected a few times. V and J are TRBV29-1 and TRBJ1-1; tentatively, D is TRBD1 (6 bases). Looked up from germline, CDR1 is SQVTM and CDR2 is ANQGSEA. V lost 2 bases to trimming and J lost 3 bases, with 10 bases between them. The CDR3 runs 13 residues. CDR3 nucleotide sequence: TGCAGCGTTGAACCGGACAGTGACACTGAAGCTTTCTTT. It codes for CSVEPDSDTEAFF.

The J gene is TRBJ2-3, the V gene TRBV4-3; D unresolved. Germline CDR1 is LGHNA and CDR2 is YSLEER. This CDR3 comprises 14 residues. V shed 0 bases and J shed 2 bases, with 6 bases lying between them. CDR3 DNA sequence: TGCGCCAGCAGCCAAGAGAGGTTCACAGATACGCAGTATTTT. It yields the protein CASSQERFTDTQYF.

The J gene is TRBJ2-5, the V gene TRBV6-6, with D possibly matching TRBD2 (6 bases). CDR1 is MNHNY, CDR2 SVGAGI, per germline (reference sequence). Trimming pared 3 bases from V and 2 bases from J, leaving 13 bases between. This CDR3 region has 15 residues. The CDR3 loop is CASSYSGEVQETQYF. The CDR3 DNA reads TGTGCCAGCAGTTATTCGGGGGAGGTTCAAGAGACCCAGTACTTC.

The chain recombines TRBV5-1 with TRBJ2-5; 10 bases are a match to TRBD1. The J segment lost 4 bases and the V segment lost 0 bases, leaving 12 bases of the junction unmatched. The CDR3 is 18 amino acids. The germline V gene has CDR1 SGHRS and CDR2 YFSETQ. The CDR3 loop reads CASSLGMTGGRFGETQYF. The DNA for the CDR3 is TGCGCCAGCAGCTTGGGAATGACAGGGGGCAGGTTCGGAGAGACCCAGTACTTC.

The chain recombines TRBV11-3 with TRBJ2-3; D is undetermined. Per germline, CDR1 SGHNT and CDR2 YENEEA. Trimming took off 5 bases at V and 2 bases at J, with 8 bases between the two ends. The CDR3 spans 13 residues. CDR3 in amino acids: CASSPLPTDTQYF. The CDR3 DNA sequence: TGTGCCAGCAGCCCCCTCCCCACAGATACGCAGTATTTT.

A note on this clone: At one boundary the junction diverges from the germline segment, which might be a read error. The chain carries TRBV7-7 and TRBJ2-1; 9 nucleotides match TRBD2. CDR3 size: 15 residues. CDR1 is SSHAT, CDR2 FNYEAQ, per germline (reference sequence). The CDR3 coding sequence is TGTGCTAGCAGCTCCGGGACTAGCAAATACAATGAGCAGTTCTTC. It codes for CASSSGTSKYNEQFF.

The rearrangement links TRBV7-7 to TRBJ2-5, with D possibly TRBD1 on 5 matching bases. The better agreement between TRBJ2-7 and the DNA end casts doubt on the J call. Germline V CDR1 and CDR2: SSHAT, FNYEAQ (reference sequence). The CDR3 is made up of 13 amino acids. CDR3: CASSLDQGNEQYF. The CDR3 DNA reads TGTGCCAGCAGCTTAGACCAGGGTAACGAGCAGTACTTC.

Points on this clone: The junction and the germline gene differ at one end; a read error may be behind it. The CDR3 loop is CASSISGLSAKNSQYF. In nucleotides, the CDR3 is TGTGCCAGTAGCATTAGCGGGCTATCAGCCAAAAACAGTCAGTACTTC. The V call is TRBV19, the J call TRBJ2-4; 7 bases line up with TRBD2. This CDR3 spans 16 amino acids. Germline loops: CDR1 LNHDA, CDR2 SQIVND (reference sequence).

The chain carries TRBV29-1 and TRBJ2-1; D is possibly TRBD2 (5 bases). This CDR3 contains 13 residues. Germline CDR1 and CDR2: SQVTM and ANQGSEA. V was cut by 7 bases and J by 4 bases, with 14 bases left in between. In DNA, the CDR3 is TGCAGCGCCGGGGAGTTCAGGTACAATGAGCAGTTCTTC. Its translation: CSAGEFRYNEQFF.

This clone was observed once. The V and J genes are TRBV7-3 and TRBJ2-3; TRBD1 matches 10 bases. CDR3 length: 14 amino acids. V lost 2 bases, J lost 6 bases, and 2 bases stayed unmatched. The V gene's germline CDR1 is SGHTA and CDR2 FQGTGA. The CDR3 protein is CASSLDRGQDTQYF. CDR3 bases: TGTGCCAGCAGCTTAGACAGGGGGCAGGATACGCAGTATTTT. The full variable domain, in which reference TRBV7-3 and TRBJ2-3 provide the parts outside the CDR3, is GAGVSQTPSNKVTEKGKYVELRCDPISGHTALYWYRQSLGQGPEFLIYFQGTGAADDSGLPNDRFFAVRPEGSVSTLKIQRTERGDSAVYLCASSLDRGQDTQYFGPGTRLTVL.

The chain combines TRBV7-2 with TRBJ2-3; 8 positions match TRBD2. The germline gives CDR1 SGHTA, CDR2 FQGNSA. The ends lost 1 base at V and 5 bases at J; junction bases unmatched: 8. The CDR3 is 16 amino acids. For the CDR3, the DNA is TGTGCCAGCAGCTTAGTTGGTAGCGGGAATATAGATACGCAGTATTTT. Its protein is CASSLVGSGNIDTQYF.

This chain joins TRBV2 and TRBJ2-7; TRBD2 agrees at 10 bases. From germline, CDR1 is SNHLY and CDR2 FYNNEI. Unmatched junction bases numbered 6, after V lost 7 bases and J lost 0 bases. The CDR3 spans 15 residues. The CDR3 DNA reads as TGTGCCAGCACTGGACTAGCGGAGGGCTCCTACGAGCAGTACTTC. It is translated as CASTGLAEGSYEQYF.